One T cell receptor (beta chain) is described in this entry. Its antigen is currently unknown. The sample comes from a study of shared clonotypes between healthy human individuals. This was a deep-level run. Profiled with immunoSEQ multiplex PCR; TCRdb holds only in-frame clones, not every one. The table shows about 2.3 million clones, with roughly 93% occurring only once. Study observations and caveats: Lower generation probabilities were found for non-shared clonotypes than for those shared by all four donors. Tissues were not sampled, only blood, and their repertoires likely differ.

Into CD45RA+ naive and CD45RA-negative memory subsets, the CD4+ cells were split. This sequence was found in a man younger than 35 in good health. Some clones in this sample may be carry-over from other donors' samples. The sequenced material came from naive CD4+ T cells from PBMCs. Subset in this sample: CD45RA+ positively selected.

CDR3 sequence: CASSLRGPGYEQYF. The CDR3 nucleotides are TGTGCCAGCAGCTTAAGGGGGCCTGGCTACGAGCAGTACTTC. The genes are TRBV7-3 and TRBJ2-7; TRBD1 is a possible D gene (6 bases). The CDR3 consists of 14 residues. V was pared by 1 base and J by 3 bases, with 10 bases between. Germline values: CDR1 SGHTA, CDR2 FQGTGA.